A single sample gave rise to the 2 T cell receptor beta chains below, sequenced in a study of blood T cell repertoires in COVID-19. Produced via immunoSEQ multiplex PCR; TCRdb's table is partial and in-frame only. The data show 350,000 to 450,000 clones, 85% seen once. Sequencing used peripheral blood. These receptors were obtained from a woman aged 18-29 years with acute or convalescent COVID-19.

In DNA form, the CDR3 reads TGTGCCAGCAGTTCCATTCCGCAGGCTGATCAGCCCCAGCATTTT. Protein product: CASSSIPQADQPQHF. This sequence joins TRBV28 and TRBJ1-5; D gene uncertain. CDR1 and CDR2 (germline): MDHEN, SYDVKM. Trimming pared 4 bases from V and 5 bases from J, leaving 15 bases between. CDR3 length equals 15 residues.

This clone was detected a few times. The chain uses TRBV21-1 and TRBJ1-5. TRBV21-1 is deemed a pseudogene. The CDR3 is 16 amino acids. The CDR3 DNA is TGTGCCAGCAGCACTAAAAAAGGCTGGGAGGGTCAGCCCCAGCATTTT. Protein sequence: CASSTKKGWEGQPQHF.